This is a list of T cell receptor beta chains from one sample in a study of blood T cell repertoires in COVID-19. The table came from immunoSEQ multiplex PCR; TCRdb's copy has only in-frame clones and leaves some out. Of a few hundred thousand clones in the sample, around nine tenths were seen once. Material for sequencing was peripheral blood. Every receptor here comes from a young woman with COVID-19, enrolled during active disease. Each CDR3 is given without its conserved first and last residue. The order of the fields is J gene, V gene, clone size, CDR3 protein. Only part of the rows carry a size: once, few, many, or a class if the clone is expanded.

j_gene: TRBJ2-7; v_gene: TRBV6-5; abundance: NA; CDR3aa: ASSRPARQPYEQY
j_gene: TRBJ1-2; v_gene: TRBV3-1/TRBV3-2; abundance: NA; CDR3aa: ASSQDRQVFYGYT
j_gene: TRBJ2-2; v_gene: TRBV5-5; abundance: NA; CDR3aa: ASSSQGLNTGELF
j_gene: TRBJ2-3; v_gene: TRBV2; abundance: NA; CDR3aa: ASSISAGASTDTQY
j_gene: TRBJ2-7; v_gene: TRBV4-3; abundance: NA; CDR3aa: ASSQEDVLAGSYEQY
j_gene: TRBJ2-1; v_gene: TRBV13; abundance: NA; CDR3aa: ASSPRERGAGYNEQF
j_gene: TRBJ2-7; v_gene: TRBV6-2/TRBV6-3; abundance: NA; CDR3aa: ASSLGRYEQY
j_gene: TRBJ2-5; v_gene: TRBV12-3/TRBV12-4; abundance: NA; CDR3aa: ASSLSAQETQY
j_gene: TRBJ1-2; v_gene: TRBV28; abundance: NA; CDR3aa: ASSLYSGNYGYT
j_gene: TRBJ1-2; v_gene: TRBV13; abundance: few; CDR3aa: ASSSGQGVDGYT